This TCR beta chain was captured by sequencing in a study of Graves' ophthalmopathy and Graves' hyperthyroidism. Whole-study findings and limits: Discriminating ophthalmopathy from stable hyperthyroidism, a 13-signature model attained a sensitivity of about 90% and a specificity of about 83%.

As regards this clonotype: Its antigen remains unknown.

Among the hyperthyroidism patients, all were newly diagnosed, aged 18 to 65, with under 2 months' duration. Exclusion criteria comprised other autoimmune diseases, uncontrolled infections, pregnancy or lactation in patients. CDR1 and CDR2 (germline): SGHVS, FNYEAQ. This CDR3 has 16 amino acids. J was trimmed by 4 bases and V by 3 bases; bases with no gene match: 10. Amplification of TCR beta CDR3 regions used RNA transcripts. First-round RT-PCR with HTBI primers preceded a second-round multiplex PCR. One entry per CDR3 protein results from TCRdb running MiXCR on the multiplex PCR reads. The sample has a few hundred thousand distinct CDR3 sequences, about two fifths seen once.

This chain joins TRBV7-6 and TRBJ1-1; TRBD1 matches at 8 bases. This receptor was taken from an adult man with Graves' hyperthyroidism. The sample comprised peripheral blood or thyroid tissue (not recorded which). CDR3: CASSFAPLQGGTEAFF. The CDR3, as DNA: TGTGCCAGCAGCTTCGCCCCTTTACAGGGGGGCACTGAAGCTTTCTTT.